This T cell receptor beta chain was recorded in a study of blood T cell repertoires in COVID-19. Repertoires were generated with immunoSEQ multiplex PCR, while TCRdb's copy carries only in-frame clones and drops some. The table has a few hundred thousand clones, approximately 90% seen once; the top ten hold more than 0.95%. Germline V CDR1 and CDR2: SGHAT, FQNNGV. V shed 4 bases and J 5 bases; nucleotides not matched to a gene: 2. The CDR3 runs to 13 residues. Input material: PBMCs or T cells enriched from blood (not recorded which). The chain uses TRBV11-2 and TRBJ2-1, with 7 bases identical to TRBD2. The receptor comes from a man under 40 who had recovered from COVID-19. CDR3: CASSSSGHNEQFF. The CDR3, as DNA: TGTGCCAGCAGCTCTAGCGGACACAATGAGCAGTTCTTC.